The clone carrying this T cell receptor beta chain was counted once. Seattle-derived patients entered the study during active infection and were followed longitudinally. The sample belongs to a study of blood T cell repertoires in COVID-19. On the study more broadly: Some COVID-19 samples were acute and others convalescent; all came from the United States, Italy and Spain. PBMCs, B-cell-depleted T cells, or T cells provided the cDNA or gDNA that made up the material.

Some clones are missing from TCRdb's copy, which holds only in-frame ones; the method was immunoSEQ multiplex PCR. The sample contains roughly 190,000 clones, around 84% of which appear only once. The CDR3 runs to 16 residues. The ends were cut back, 5 bases at V and 1 base at J, with 17 bases in the middle. The germline CDR1 and CDR2 sequences are GTSNPN and SVGIG (reference sequence). The chain is built from TRBV30 and TRBJ2-2, with D perhaps TRBD1 (6 bases). This clonotype was sampled from an older woman with COVID-19, enrolled during active disease. What was sequenced was peripheral blood. The CDR3 reads CAWLNSPGQNTGELFF. In DNA form, the CDR3 reads TGTGCCTGGTTGAATTCCCCGGGACAGAACACCGGGGAGCTGTTTTTT.